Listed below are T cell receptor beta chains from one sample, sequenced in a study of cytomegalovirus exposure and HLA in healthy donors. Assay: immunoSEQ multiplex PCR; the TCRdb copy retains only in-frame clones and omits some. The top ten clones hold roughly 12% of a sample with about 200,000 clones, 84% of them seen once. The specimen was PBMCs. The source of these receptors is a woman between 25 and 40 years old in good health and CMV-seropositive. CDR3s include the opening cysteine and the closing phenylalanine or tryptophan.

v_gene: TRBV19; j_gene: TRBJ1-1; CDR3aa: CASSLKLNTEAFF
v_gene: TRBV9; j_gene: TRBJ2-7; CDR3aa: CASSGRSPYEQYF
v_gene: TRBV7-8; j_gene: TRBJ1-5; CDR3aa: CASSPDLGQGDQPQHF
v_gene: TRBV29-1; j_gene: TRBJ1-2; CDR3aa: CNTGDNYGYTF
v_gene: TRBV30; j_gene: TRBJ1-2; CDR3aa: CAWSETTVGGYTF
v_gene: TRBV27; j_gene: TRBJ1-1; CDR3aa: CASSFRINTEAFF
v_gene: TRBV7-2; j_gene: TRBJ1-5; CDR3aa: CASGWTAGQPQHF
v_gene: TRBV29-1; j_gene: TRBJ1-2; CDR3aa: CSALGYGYTF
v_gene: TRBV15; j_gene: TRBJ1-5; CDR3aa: CATSTSGTARQPQHF
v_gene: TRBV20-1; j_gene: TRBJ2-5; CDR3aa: CSARGPETQYF
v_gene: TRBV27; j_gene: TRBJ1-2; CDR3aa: CASQPGQGQDGYTF
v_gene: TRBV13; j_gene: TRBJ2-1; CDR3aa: CASSPSGKEQFF
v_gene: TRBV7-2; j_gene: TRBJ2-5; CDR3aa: CASSLTSSVYQETQYF
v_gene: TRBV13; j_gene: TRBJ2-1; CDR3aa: CASSFGLAEQFF
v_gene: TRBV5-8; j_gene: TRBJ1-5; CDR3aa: CASSLDYNQPQHF
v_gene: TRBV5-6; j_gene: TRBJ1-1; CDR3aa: CASSFQGNTEAFF
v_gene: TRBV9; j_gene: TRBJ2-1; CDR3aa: CASSVESGTLNEQFF
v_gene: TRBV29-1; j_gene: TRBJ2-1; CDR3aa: CSGIGLAVGNEQFF
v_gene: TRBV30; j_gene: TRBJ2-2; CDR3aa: CAWSRGERTSATGELFF
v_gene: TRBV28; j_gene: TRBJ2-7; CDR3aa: CASSSQGTGKDEQYF
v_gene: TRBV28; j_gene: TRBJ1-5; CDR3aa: CASRRAGGAIQPQHF
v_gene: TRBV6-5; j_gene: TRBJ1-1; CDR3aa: CASSRTGTEAFF
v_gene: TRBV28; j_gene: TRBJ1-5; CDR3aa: CASSLGQAGNQPQHF
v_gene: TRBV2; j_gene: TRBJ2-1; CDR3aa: CASSLLAGAYNEQFF
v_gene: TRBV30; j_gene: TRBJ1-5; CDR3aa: CAWSGGDGRQPQHF
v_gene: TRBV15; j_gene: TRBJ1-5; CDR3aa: CATSRGTWKNQPQHF